The 20 T cell receptor beta chains reported below all come from one sample, sequenced in a study of shared clonotypes between healthy human individuals. Sequenced by immunoSEQ multiplex PCR; TCRdb stores in-frame clones only, minus some. The sample lists more than 2 million clones; 90% to 95% were seen once. Material: naive CD4+ T cells sorted from blood. Stated subset: CD45RA+ positively selected. The receptors come from a man between 18 and 35 years old in good health.

The gene calls are TRBV7-2 and TRBJ2-7; 7 nucleotides match TRBD1. Germline loops: CDR1 SGHTA, CDR2 FQGNSA. The CDR3 consists of 13 residues. V was pared by 5 bases and J by 3 bases, with 4 bases of the junction left unmatched. DNA for the CDR3: TGTGCCAGCAGCGCCCGACAGGGCTACGAGCAGTACTTC. Its translation is CASSARQGYEQYF.

This clone came up once. The chain joins TRBV14 to TRBJ2-2; 14 bases agree with TRBD2. CDR1 and CDR2 from the germline V gene are SGHDN and FVKESK. This CDR3 spans 16 amino acids. Germline trimming cut 6 bases from V and 5 bases from J; bases unmatched to any gene: 5. The CDR3 DNA sequence: TGTGCCAGCAGTCCGACTAGCGGGAGGGGGACCGGGGAGCTGTTTTTT. It encodes CASSPTSGRGTGELFF.

J is TRBJ1-3 and V is TRBV6-5; a weak D match, TRBD1 (5 bases). CDR1 is MNHEY, CDR2 SVGAGI, per germline. V was clipped by 2 bases and J by 8 bases, with 10 bases between them. This CDR3 contains 13 residues. Here the CDR3 DNA reads TGTGCCAGCAGTTACAACGGGGCAGACACCATATATTTT. Protein: CASSYNGADTIYF.

The rearrangement uses TRBV6-1 and TRBJ2-7; maybe TRBD2 (6 bases). Germline CDR1 and CDR2: MNHNS and SASEGT. V was shortened by 5 bases and J by 2 bases, with 10 bases between the two germline ends. This CDR3 is built from 13 residues. The CDR3 DNA reads as TGTGCCAGCAGTAAAGGAGGGGCCTACGAGCAGTACTTC. Its protein product is CASSKGGAYEQYF.

The chain couples TRBV5-1 to TRBJ1-2; 7 positions match TRBD1. Trimming at V came to 4 bases and at J to 8 bases, leaving 8 bases not matched to a gene. Germline V CDR1 and CDR2: SGHRS, YFSETQ. The CDR3 is 13 residues long. In DNA, the CDR3 is TGCGCCAGCAGCCCCGACAGGGATGAAGGCTACACCTTC. Its protein is CASSPDRDEGYTF.

The chain joins TRBV5-6 to TRBJ1-3; no clear D gene. Deletions cut 0 bases from V and 9 bases from J, with 10 bases between. CDR1 and CDR2 (germline): SGHDT, YYEEEE. The CDR3 has 13 amino acids. The CDR3 sequence: CASSLGGSITIYF. CDR3 sequence (DNA): TGTGCCAGCAGCTTGGGTGGAAGTATCACCATATATTTT.

V gene TRBV25-1 combines with J gene TRBJ1-1; D is undetermined. In germline, CDR1 is MGHDK, CDR2 SYGVNS. Trimming took 6 bases from V and 1 from J, leaving 9 bases between them. This CDR3 is 13 amino acids long. Here the CDR3 DNA reads TGTGCCAGCAGGGAGAGACAGAACACTGAAGCTTTCTTT. This codes for CASRERQNTEAFF.

The V call is TRBV11-2, the J call TRBJ2-1, with TRBD2 identical over 13 bases. Germline V gene lookup returns CDR1 SGHAT and CDR2 FQNNGV. The CDR3 is 13 residues long. The trim removed 8 bases at V and 6 bases at J, leaving 1 base unmatched. Here the CDR3 reads CASRTSGGNEQFF. Written as DNA, the CDR3 is TGTGCCAGCCGGACTAGCGGGGGCAATGAGCAGTTCTTC.

J is TRBJ2-2 and V is TRBV13; 12 nucleotides match TRBD2. From germline, CDR1 is PRHDT and CDR2 FYEKMQ (reference sequence). The CDR3 length is 17 residues. V shed 5 bases, J shed 1 base, and the junction held 5 bases outside the gene matches. DNA for the CDR3: TGTGCCAGCAGCCCCGGACTAGCGGGGAAGAACACCGGGGAGCTGTTTTTT. Translating it yields CASSPGLAGKNTGELFF.

This chain links TRBV6-5 with TRBJ2-7; 8 nucleotides align to TRBD1. Germline V gives CDR1 MNHEY, CDR2 SVGAGI. There are 14 residues in the CDR3. V gave up 6 bases and J gave up 2 bases; unmatched junction bases: 6. CDR3 coding DNA: TGTGCCAGCAGGGCGCCGGGACAGGCCTACGAGCAGTACTTC. Residues: CASRAPGQAYEQYF.

This chain connects TRBV4-3 to TRBJ1-2; maybe TRBD1 (5 bases). V lost 0 bases to trimming and J lost 6 bases, with 17 bases between them. There are 16 residues in the CDR3. Germline assignment: CDR1 LGHNA and CDR2 YSLEER. The CDR3 protein is CASSQEVSGKGDGYTF. The CDR3 DNA reads as TGCGCCAGCAGCCAAGAAGTATCAGGGAAGGGTGATGGCTACACCTTC.

V gene TRBV2 combines with J gene TRBJ1-5; weak D call: TRBD1 (5 bases). CDR3 length: 12 residues. CDR1 SNHLY and CDR2 FYNNEI come from the germline V gene. V lost 3 bases, J lost 8 bases, and 8 bases lay in between. CDR3 protein: CASSEVGEPQHF. The DNA of the CDR3 is TGTGCCAGCAGTGAGGTGGGGGAGCCCCAGCATTTT.

J is TRBJ2-1 and V is TRBV6-5; D perhaps matches TRBD1 (6 bases). The CDR3 contains 14 residues. CDR1 is MNHEY and CDR2 is SVGAGI in the germline V gene. The V end was cut by 3 bases, the J end by 5 bases, with 11 bases between. CDR3 coding DNA: TGTGCCAGCAGTTATGCAGGGGACGACAATGAGCAGTTCTTC. Encoded protein: CASSYAGDDNEQFF.

The J gene is TRBJ2-1, the V gene TRBV9, with a possible D match to TRBD1 (6 bases). CDR3 size: 16 residues. Trimming stripped 2 bases from V and 1 base from J, with 13 bases between. Per the germline V gene, CDR1 is SGDLS and CDR2 is YYNGEE. CDR3 protein: CASSVRSDRSYNEQFF. CDR3 sequence (DNA): TGTGCCAGCAGCGTTCGCTCCGACAGGTCCTACAATGAGCAGTTCTTC.

The chain uses TRBV6-1 and TRBJ1-1; D uncertain. The V gene lost 6 bases and the J gene lost 2 bases, with 16 bases spanning the gap. This CDR3 has 15 amino acids. Germline V gene data show CDR1 as MNHNS and CDR2 as SASEGT. CDR3 loop: CASRAITVLNTEAFF. The CDR3 region has the DNA TGTGCCAGCAGGGCAATAACAGTCCTCAACACTGAAGCTTTCTTT.

This chain links TRBV5-3 with TRBJ2-3; TRBD2 matches at 13 bases. TRBV5-3 is labeled an ORF, and its function is uncertain. CDR3 size: 18 residues. With V trimmed by 4 bases and J by 4 bases, 12 bases remained unmatched. The CDR3 here is CARSLVTSGRAGADTQYF. CDR3 in DNA: TGTGCCAGAAGCCTCGTCACTAGCGGGAGGGCCGGAGCAGATACGCAGTATTTT.

The gene calls are TRBV5-1 and TRBJ2-6; no clear D. The CDR3 contains 14 residues. Germline CDR1 SGHRS, CDR2 YFSETQ. Trimming pared 3 bases from V and 5 bases from J, leaving 9 bases between. CDR3 sequence reads: CASSWARRANVLTF. The CDR3 coding sequence is TGCGCCAGCAGCTGGGCGAGAAGGGCCAACGTCCTGACTTTC.

This sequence joins TRBV11-2 and TRBJ2-7; TRBD2 is a possible D gene (5 bases). Germline CDR1 is SGHAT and CDR2 is FQNNGV. The V gene lost 0 bases and the J gene lost 3 bases, with 12 bases spanning the gap. The CDR3 sequence is 15 residues long. The CDR3: CASSLEIGMGYEQYF. DNA of the CDR3: TGTGCCAGCAGCTTAGAAATCGGGATGGGCTACGAGCAGTACTTC.

The chain is built from TRBV7-2 and TRBJ2-7, with D possibly TRBD2 on 5 matching bases. This CDR3 has 13 residues. The germline V gene encodes CDR1 SGHTA and CDR2 FQGNSA. V was pared by 6 bases and J by 6 bases, with 15 bases between. CDR3 nucleotide sequence: TGTGCCAGCAGTCATAGTCGGGGTATCGAGCAGTACTTC. Protein: CASSHSRGIEQYF.

This clone was picked up one time. The chain combines TRBV2 with TRBJ2-2; 10 nucleotides align to TRBD2. The CDR3 spans 15 residues. Germline lookup yields CDR1 SNHLY and CDR2 FYNNEI. V trimming: 6 bases; J trimming: 7 bases; junction bases outside the gene matches: 8. The CDR3 DNA follows: TGTGCCAGCAGATATACTAGCGGGGACGGCGGGGAGCTGTTTTTT. This gives the protein CASRYTSGDGGELFF.